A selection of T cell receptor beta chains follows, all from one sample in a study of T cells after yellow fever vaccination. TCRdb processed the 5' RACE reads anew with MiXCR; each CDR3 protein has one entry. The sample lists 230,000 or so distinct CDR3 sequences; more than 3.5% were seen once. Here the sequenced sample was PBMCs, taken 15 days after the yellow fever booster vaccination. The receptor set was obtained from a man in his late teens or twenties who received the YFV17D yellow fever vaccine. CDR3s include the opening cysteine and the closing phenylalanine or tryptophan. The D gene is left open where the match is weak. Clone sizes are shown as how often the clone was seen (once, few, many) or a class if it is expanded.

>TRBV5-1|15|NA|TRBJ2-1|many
TGCGCCAGCAGCTTGTGGGGTTCAAACAACAATGAGCAGTTCTTC
CASSLWGSNNNEQFF
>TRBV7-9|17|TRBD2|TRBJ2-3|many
TGTGCCAGCAGCTTCACCCGACTAGCGGGAAGCACAGATACGCAGTATTTT
CASSFTRLAGSTDTQYF
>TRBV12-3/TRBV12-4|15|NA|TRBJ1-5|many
TGTGCCAGCAGTTTATATCGTGGGAGAGGTCAGCCCCAGCATTTT
CASSLYRGRGQPQHF
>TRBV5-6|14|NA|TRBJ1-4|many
TGTGCCAGCAGCCTACAGGGATGGGGTGAAAAACTGTTTTTT
CASSLQGWGEKLFF
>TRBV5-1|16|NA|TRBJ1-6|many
TGCGCCAGCAGCTTGGTCCCACGGGGCGCCAATTCACCCCTCCACTTT
CASSLVPRGANSPLHF
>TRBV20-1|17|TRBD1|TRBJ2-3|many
TGCAGTGCTAGATCAGGAGGGACAGGCCCTAGCACAGATACGCAGTATTTT
CSARSGGTGPSTDTQYF
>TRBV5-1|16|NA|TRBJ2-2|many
TGCGCCAGCAGCTTAACGACAGTAACCAACACCGGGGAGCTGTTTTTT
CASSLTTVTNTGELFF
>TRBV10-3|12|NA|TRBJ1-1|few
TGTGCCATCAGTTCAGGAGACACTGAAGCTTTCTTT
CAISSGDTEAFF
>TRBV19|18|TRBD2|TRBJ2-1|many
TGTGCCAGTAGTATAGGGTCCAGCGGGGGGGCCCGGGGGAATGAGCAGTTCTTC
CASSIGSSGGARGNEQFF
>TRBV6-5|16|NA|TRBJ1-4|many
TGTGCCAGCAGTTACTCGATGGGAAGGGCTAATGAAAAACTGTTTTTT
CASSYSMGRANEKLFF
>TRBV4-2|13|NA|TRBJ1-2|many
TGTGCCAGCAGCCATGACCTCAACTATGGCTACACCTTC
CASSHDLNYGYTF
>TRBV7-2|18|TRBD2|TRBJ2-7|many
TGTGCCAGCAGCAGAGGGACTAGCGGGGGCCCACCCCCCCACGAGCAGTACTTC
CASSRGTSGGPPPHEQYF
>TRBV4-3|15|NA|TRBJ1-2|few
TGCGCCAGCAGCCAAGATTGGGGTTCTAACTATGGCTACACCTTC
CASSQDWGSNYGYTF
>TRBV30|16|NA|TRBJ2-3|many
TGTGCCTGGAGTGTACGAGACCCTAGGCCTGGGGATACGCAGTATTTT
CAWSVRDPRPGDTQYF
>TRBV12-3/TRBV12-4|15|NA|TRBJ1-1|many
TGTGCCAGCAGGCTAAATCGGGGCCCCAACACTGAAGCTTTCTTT
CASRLNRGPNTEAFF
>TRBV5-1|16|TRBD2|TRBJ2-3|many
TGCGCCAGCAGACCACTAGCGGGGGCCTCCACAGATACGCAGTATTTT
CASRPLAGASTDTQYF
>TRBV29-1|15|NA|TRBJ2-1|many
TGCAGCGTTGAAGATGGTAGGGGGGCTTCCAATGAGCAGTTCTTC
CSVEDGRGASNEQFF
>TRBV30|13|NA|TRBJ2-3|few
TGTGCCTGGAAGCAAGGGGGGGCAGATACGCAGTATTTT
CAWKQGGADTQYF
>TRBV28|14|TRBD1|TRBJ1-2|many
TGTGCCAGCAGTCCCCCCGGGACAGGGATTGGCTACACCTTC
CASSPPGTGIGYTF
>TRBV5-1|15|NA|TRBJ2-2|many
TGCGCCAGCAGTCGAGACCAGGTGAACACCGGGGAGCTGTTTTTT
CASSRDQVNTGELFF
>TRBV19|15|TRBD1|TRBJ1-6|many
TGTGCCAGTAGCGCGCGTGGGACAGACCATTCACCCCTCCACTTT
CASSARGTDHSPLHF